Below are 26 T cell receptor beta chains sequenced from a single sample in a study of T cells after yellow fever vaccination (dated by TCRdb to between 2018 and 2021). This specimen's treatment or condition label, interpreted: live attenuated yellow fever vaccine strain. The library relied on 5' RACE. Sequencer: Illumina HiSeq 2500. In TCRdb, the public reads were trimmed at Q25 with fastp and aligned with MiXCR, with productive beta chains retained. CDR3 protein duplicates are merged, each entry listing the most common genes and DNA. This sample comprises approximately 350,000 distinct CDR3 sequences, approximately 10% of them detected only once. More than 15% of the sample lies in the top ten. The material sequenced was PBMCs, taken on the day of the first yellow fever vaccination. These receptors all come from a young man who received the YFV17D yellow fever vaccine.

This clonotype was detected ten times or more. J is TRBJ2-7 and V is TRBV6-5; TRBD1 matches 7 bases. The CDR3 has 14 amino acids. Per the germline V gene, CDR1 is MNHEY and CDR2 is SVGAGI. V shed 2 bases, J shed 4 bases, and the junction held 5 bases outside the gene matches. CDR3 protein: CASSYRTGPYEQYF. The CDR3 DNA reads as TGTGCCAGCAGTTACCGGACAGGACCTTACGAGCAGTACTTC.

In its sample, this clonotype was seen a few times. The V and J genes are TRBV5-5 and TRBJ1-1, with D perhaps matching TRBD1 (6 bases). Trimming took 2 bases from V and 2 from J, leaving 19 bases between them. CDR3 length equals 17 residues. CDR1 is SGHKS, CDR2 YYEKEE, per germline (reference sequence). The CDR3: CASSLDTARTANTEAFF. The CDR3 nucleotides are TGTGCCAGCAGCTTAGACACGGCTAGGACAGCCAACACTGAAGCTTTCTTT.

Many counts were recorded for this clonotype. This chain links TRBV24-1 with TRBJ2-1, with D possibly called TRBD1 or TRBD2 (5 bases each). This CDR3 spans 16 amino acids. In germline, CDR1 is KGHDR, CDR2 SFDVKD. V lost 5 bases and J 3 bases, leaving 16 bases between the germline ends. The CDR3 DNA follows: TGTGCCACCAGTGGACCGGGACGGCGCTTCTACAATGAGCAGTTCTTC. Protein product: CATSGPGRRFYNEQFF.

This clonotype was detected a few times. This chain joins TRBV10-3 and TRBJ1-1; D is unresolved. The CDR3 totals 13 residues. Between the trimmed V and J ends, which lost 0 bases and 11 bases, there was a span of 13 bases. The germline gives CDR1 ENHRY, CDR2 SYGVKD. CDR3 coding DNA: TGTGCCATCAGTGAGTCAGGAGGTCTGGCGGCTTTCTTT. It specifies CAISESGGLAAFF.

This clonotype showed up just a few times. The chain is built from TRBV7-6 and TRBJ2-5; 8 bases are a match to TRBD1. CDR1 is SGHVS, CDR2 FNYEAQ, per germline. The CDR3 extends over 13 amino acids. Losses at the gene ends were 5 bases for V and 5 bases for J; bases not matched to a gene: 4. CDR3 coding DNA: TGTGCCAGCAGCCTGGGACAGGCGGAGACCCAGTACTTC. Translated: CASSLGQAETQYF. The whole variable domain, remainder taken from reference TRBV7-6 and TRBJ2-5, is GAGVSQSPRYKVTKRGQDVALRCDPISGHVSLYWYRQALGQGPEFLTYFNYEAQQDKSGLPNDRFSAERPEGSISTLTIQRTEQRDSAMYRCASSLGQAETQYFGPGTRLLVL.

At least ten counts were recorded for this clonotype. The chain couples TRBV29-1 to TRBJ2-5; 13 nucleotides match TRBD2. Unmatched junction bases numbered 7, after V lost 7 bases and J lost 5 bases. Looked up from germline, CDR1 is SQVTM and CDR2 is ANQGSEA. The CDR3 is 14 residues long. The CDR3 protein is CSATSTSGGETQYF. CDR3 nucleotides: TGCAGCGCGACCTCGACTAGCGGGGGGGAGACCCAGTACTTC.

This chain uses TRBV24-1 with TRBJ2-3, with D possibly called TRBD1 or TRBD2 (5 bases each). There are 13 residues in the CDR3. V lost 3 bases, J lost 9 bases, and 12 bases lay in between. Germline V gene sequence: CDR1 KGHDR, CDR2 SFDVKD. CDR3 loop: CATSDPGTHTQYF. The CDR3 DNA reads as TGTGCCACCAGTGATCCCGGGACCCACACGCAGTATTTT.

This clonotype was recorded many times. The chain is built from TRBV7-2 and TRBJ2-3, with TRBD1 matching over 7 bases. Unmatched junction bases numbered 9, after V lost 0 bases and J lost 9 bases. Per the germline V gene, CDR1 is SGHTA and CDR2 is FQGNSA. This CDR3 spans 15 amino acids. For the CDR3, the DNA is TGTGCCAGCAGCTTAGCGCCTCAGGGGGTCAGAACGCAGTATTTT. Its protein product is CASSLAPQGVRTQYF.

This clonotype has a handful of counts. The rearrangement joins TRBV5-6 to TRBJ2-7, with D perhaps TRBD1 (5 bases). Trimming cost V 4 bases and J 0 bases, with 20 bases left between them. Per germline, CDR1 SGHDT and CDR2 YYEEEE. CDR3 length: 17 amino acids. Here the CDR3 DNA reads TGTGCCAGCAGCCGACGACCCAGGACATTGTTCTCCTACGAGCAGTACTTC. This gives the protein CASSRRPRTLFSYEQYF.

This chain connects TRBV5-1 to TRBJ2-4; weak D call: TRBD2 (5 bases). Per the germline V gene, CDR1 is SGHRS and CDR2 is YFSETQ. This CDR3 region has 11 residues. The ends were cut back, 5 bases at V and 6 bases at J, with 6 bases in the middle. In DNA form, the CDR3 reads TGCGCCAGCAGGGCGGGAAACATTCAGTACTTC. Translated: CASRAGNIQYF.

This clonotype was detected a few times. This rearrangement joins TRBV28 to TRBJ2-7; D is undetermined. Germline assignment: CDR1 MDHEN and CDR2 SYDVKM. CDR3 size: 10 residues. V was pared by 6 bases and J by 4 bases, with 4 bases between. The CDR3 DNA sequence: TGTGCCAGCAGAAATTACGAGCAGTACGTC. This translates into CASRNYEQYV.

V is TRBV5-1 and J is TRBJ1-1; D not certain. Germline CDR1 and CDR2: SGHRS and YFSETQ. Trimming cost V 4 bases and J 4 bases, with 11 bases left between them. There are 13 residues in the CDR3. CDR3 nucleotides: TGCGCCAGCAGCCCAGCGGGGATCACTGAAGCTTTCTTT. Translation: CASSPAGITEAFF.

Regarding this clonotype: Compared with germline, one end of the junction differs, possibly owing to a read error. This chain connects TRBV6-1 to TRBJ2-2; TRBD2 might be the D (5 bases). CDR3 length: 13 amino acids. CDR1 MNHNS and CDR2 SASEGT come from the germline V gene. This CDR3 reads CASSGTNTGELLF. CDR3 nucleotide sequence: TGTGCCAGCAGTGGCACGAACACCGGGGAGCTGCTTTTT.

The sample holds many counts of this clonotype. The rearrangement links TRBV28 to TRBJ2-3, with TRBD1 matching 10 bases. Trimming took 8 bases from V and 5 from J; bases not matched to a gene: 13. Germline V gene data show CDR1 as MDHEN and CDR2 as SYDVKM. CDR3 size: 16 residues. CDR3: CASRSWGTGERDTQYF. CDR3 nucleotide sequence: TGTGCCAGCCGAAGTTGGGGGACAGGGGAGAGAGATACGCAGTATTTT.

This rearrangement joins TRBV7-6 to TRBJ2-3; D perhaps matches TRBD2 (5 bases). The germline gives CDR1 SGHVS, CDR2 FNYEAQ. The V end lost 4 bases, the J end lost 1 base, and 9 bases lay between the germline ends. The CDR3 spans 14 residues. DNA for the CDR3: TGTGCCAGCAGCTCACTAGAGCGCACAGATACGCAGTATTTT. This sequence encodes CASSSLERTDTQYF.

This clonotype was counted between two and nine times. V is TRBV7-9 and J is TRBJ1-2, with TRBD1 identical over 9 bases. The germline V gene has CDR1 SEHNR and CDR2 FQNEAQ (reference sequence). The ends lost 6 bases at V and 4 bases at J; junction bases unmatched: 12. The CDR3 extends over 16 amino acids. The CDR3 bases are TGTGCCAGCAGTACTGGACAGGGGAATATCCCCTATGGCTACACCTTC. This translates into CASSTGQGNIPYGYTF.

A few counts support this clonotype. The V gene is TRBV13, the J gene TRBJ2-7; D unresolved. This CDR3 contains 12 residues. The V and J ends lost 3 bases and 4 bases respectively, with 7 bases between them. The germline V gene encodes CDR1 PRHDT and CDR2 FYEKMQ (reference sequence). This chain's CDR3 is CASSLQPYEQYF. Here the CDR3 DNA reads TGTGCCAGCAGCTTGCAGCCTTACGAGCAGTACTTC.

Only a few counts were recorded for this clonotype. J is TRBJ2-5 and V is TRBV6-6; no reliable D call. The ends were cut back, 0 bases at V and 6 bases at J, with 2 bases in the middle. Germline values: CDR1 MNHNY, CDR2 SVGAGI (reference sequence). The CDR3 contains 11 residues. The CDR3 DNA reads as TGTGCCAGCAGTTACTCCCAGACCCAGTACTTC. It codes for CASSYSQTQYF.

The chain links TRBV6-2 or TRBV6-3 to TRBJ2-1; D ambiguous. CDR3 length: 14 residues. CDR1 is MNHEY, CDR2 SVGEGT, per germline. Trimming shortened V by 5 bases and J by 1 base, and 9 bases separated the two germline ends. The CDR3 protein is CASSPQTSYNEQFF. CDR3 coding DNA: TGTGCCAGCAGTCCTCAGACATCCTACAATGAGCAGTTCTTC.

The chain couples TRBV7-9 to TRBJ1-1, with a possible D match to TRBD1 (6 bases). Trimming left V 5 bases short and J 0 bases short, with 19 bases between. In germline, CDR1 is SEHNR, CDR2 FQNEAQ (reference sequence). This CDR3 is 17 amino acids long. This chain's CDR3 is CASSPPGAVNMNTEAFF. CDR3 coding DNA: TGTGCCAGCAGCCCCCCAGGGGCGGTGAACATGAACACTGAAGCTTTCTTT.

The V call is TRBV7-3, the J call TRBJ2-6, with D perhaps being TRBD1 or TRBD2 (6 bases each). The CDR3 extends over 17 amino acids. The V gene lost 5 bases and the J gene lost 0 bases, with 14 bases spanning the gap. Germline V gene lookup returns CDR1 SGHTA and CDR2 FQGTGA. For the CDR3, the DNA is TGTGCCAGCAGCCCGACGGGGGCCAACTCTGGGGCCAACGTCCTGACTTTC. Translated, it gives CASSPTGANSGANVLTF.

This clonotype was observed many times. V gene TRBV18 combines with J gene TRBJ1-4, with no clear D. The length of the CDR3 is 12 residues. From germline, CDR1 is KGHSH and CDR2 LQKENI. V was clipped by 2 bases and J by 6 bases, with 4 bases between them. The CDR3 is CASSPAYEKLFF. CDR3 coding DNA: TGTGCCAGCTCACCAGCTTATGAAAAACTGTTTTTT. Full variable domain (remainder filled in from reference TRBV18 and TRBJ1-4): NAGVMQNPRHLVRRRGQEARLRCSPMKGHSHVYWYRQLPEEGLKFMVYLQKENIIDESGMPKERFSAEFPKEGPSILRIQQVVRGDSAAYFCASSPAYEKLFFGSGTQLSVL.

This clonotype was found many times. The chain uses TRBV12-3 or TRBV12-4 and TRBJ2-5, with 10 bases identical to TRBD1. The CDR3 is 14 residues long. V lost 5 bases to trimming and J lost 5 bases; unmatched junction nucleotides: 5. DNA for the CDR3: TGTGCCAGCAGTCCTTGGACAGGGGGTGAGACCCAGTACTTC. It is translated as CASSPWTGGETQYF.

This clonotype appeared a few times. The chain uses TRBV28 and TRBJ2-1; TRBD2 might be the D (7 bases). CDR1 and CDR2 from the germline V gene are MDHEN and SYDVKM. The CDR3 loop spans 17 amino acids. Trimming stripped 3 bases from V and 0 bases from J, with 15 bases between. Here the CDR3 reads CASSLGGGGDSYNEQFF. DNA of the CDR3: TGTGCCAGCAGTTTGGGAGGGGGTGGTGACTCCTACAATGAGCAGTTCTTC.

This rearrangement joins TRBV12-3 or TRBV12-4 to TRBJ2-3; the D is unclear. The V end lost 2 bases, the J end lost 5 bases, and 11 bases lay between the germline ends. The CDR3 totals 14 residues. Here the CDR3 DNA reads TGTGCCAGCAGTTTATTTCCCCTGGGAGATACGCAGTATTTT. It is translated as CASSLFPLGDTQYF.

The chain combines TRBV5-6 with TRBJ2-1; D possibly uses TRBD1 or TRBD2 (5 bases each). The CDR3 consists of 13 residues. Trimming stripped 3 bases from V and 5 bases from J, with 9 bases between. Germline V gene lookup returns CDR1 SGHDT and CDR2 YYEEEE. The CDR3 here is CASSWDRNNEQFF. For the CDR3, the DNA is TGTGCCAGCAGCTGGGACCGCAACAATGAGCAGTTCTTC.